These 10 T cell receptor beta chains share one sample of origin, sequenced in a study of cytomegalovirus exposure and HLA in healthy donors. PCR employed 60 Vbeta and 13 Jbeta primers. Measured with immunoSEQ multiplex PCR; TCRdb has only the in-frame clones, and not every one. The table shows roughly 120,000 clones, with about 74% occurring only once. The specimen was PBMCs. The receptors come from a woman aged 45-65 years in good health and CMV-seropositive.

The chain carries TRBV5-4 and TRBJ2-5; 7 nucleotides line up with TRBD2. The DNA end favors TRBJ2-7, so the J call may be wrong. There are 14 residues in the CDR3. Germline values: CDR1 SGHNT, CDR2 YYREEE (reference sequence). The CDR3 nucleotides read TGTGCCAGCAGCCGGGAGAGGGGAGGGTACGAGCAGTACTTC. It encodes CASSRERGGYEQYF.

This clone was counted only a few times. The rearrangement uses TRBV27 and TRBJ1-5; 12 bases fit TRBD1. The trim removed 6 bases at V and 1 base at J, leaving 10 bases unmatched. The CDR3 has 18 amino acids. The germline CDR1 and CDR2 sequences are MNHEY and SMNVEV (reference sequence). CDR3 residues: CASRQTGTGGLSNQPQHF. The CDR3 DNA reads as TGTGCCAGCAGACAAACCGGGACAGGGGGCTTGAGCAATCAGCCCCAGCATTTT.

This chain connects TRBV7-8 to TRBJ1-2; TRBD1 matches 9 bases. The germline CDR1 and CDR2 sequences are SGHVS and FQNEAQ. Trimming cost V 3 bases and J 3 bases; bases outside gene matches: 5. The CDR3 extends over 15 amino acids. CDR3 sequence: CASSLGTGRDYGYTF. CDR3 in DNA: TGTGCCAGCAGCTTGGGGACAGGGCGCGACTATGGCTACACCTTC.

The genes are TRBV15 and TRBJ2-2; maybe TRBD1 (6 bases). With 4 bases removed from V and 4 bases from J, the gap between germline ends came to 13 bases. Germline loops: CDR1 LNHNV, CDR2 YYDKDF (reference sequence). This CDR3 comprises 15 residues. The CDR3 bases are TGTGCCACCAGCACTCTGGGACACTCCACCGGGGAGCTGTTTTTT. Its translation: CATSTLGHSTGELFF.

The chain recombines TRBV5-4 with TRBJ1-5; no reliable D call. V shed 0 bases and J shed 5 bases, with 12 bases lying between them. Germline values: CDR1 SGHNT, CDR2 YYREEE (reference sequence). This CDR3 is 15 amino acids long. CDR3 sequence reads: CASSLDRGRDQPQHF. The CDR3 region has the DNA TGTGCCAGCAGCTTGGACAGAGGGAGGGATCAGCCCCAGCATTTT.

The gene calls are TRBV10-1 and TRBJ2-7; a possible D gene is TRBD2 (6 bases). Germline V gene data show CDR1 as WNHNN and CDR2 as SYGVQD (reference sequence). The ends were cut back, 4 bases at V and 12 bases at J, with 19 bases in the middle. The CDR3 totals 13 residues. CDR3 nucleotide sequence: TGCGCCAGCAGTGGGGGGACTGCCGGGAGTCTGTACTTC. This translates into CASSGGTAGSLYF.

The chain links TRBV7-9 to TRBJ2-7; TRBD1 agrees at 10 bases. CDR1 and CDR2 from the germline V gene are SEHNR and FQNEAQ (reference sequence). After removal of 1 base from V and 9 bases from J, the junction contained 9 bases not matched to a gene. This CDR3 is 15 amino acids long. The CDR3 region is CASSLGSGQGSWQYF. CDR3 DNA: TGTGCCAGCAGCTTAGGCTCGGGACAGGGGTCGTGGCAGTACTTC.

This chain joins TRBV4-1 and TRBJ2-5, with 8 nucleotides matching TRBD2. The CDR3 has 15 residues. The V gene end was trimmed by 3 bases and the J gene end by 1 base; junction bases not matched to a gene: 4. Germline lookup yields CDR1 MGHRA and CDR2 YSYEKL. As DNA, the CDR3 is TGCGCCAGCAGCCATTATCTAGCGGGCCAAGAGACCCAGTACTTC. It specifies CASSHYLAGQETQYF.

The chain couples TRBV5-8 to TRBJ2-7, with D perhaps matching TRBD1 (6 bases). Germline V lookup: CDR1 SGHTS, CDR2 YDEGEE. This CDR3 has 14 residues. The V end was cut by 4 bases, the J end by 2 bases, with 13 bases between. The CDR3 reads CASSNRDIPYEQYF. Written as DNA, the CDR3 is TGTGCCAGCAGCAACCGGGACATACCCTACGAGCAGTACTTC.

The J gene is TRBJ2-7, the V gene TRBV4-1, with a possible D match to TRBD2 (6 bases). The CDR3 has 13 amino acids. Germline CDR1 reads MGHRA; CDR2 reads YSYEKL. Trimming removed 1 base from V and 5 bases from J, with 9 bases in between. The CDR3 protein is CASSQGREDEQYF. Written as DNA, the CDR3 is TGCGCCAGCAGCCAAGGAAGGGAGGACGAGCAGTACTTC.